These 30 T cell receptor beta chains came from one sample sequenced in a study of blood T cell repertoires in COVID-19. Sequencing was performed with immunoSEQ multiplex PCR; in TCRdb, only in-frame clones are kept and a portion is missing. The sample holds some 180,000 clones, around 91% seen once. Sample: peripheral blood. The receptors were sampled from a man in his fifties or sixties with acute or convalescent COVID-19.

Here the CDR3 DNA reads TGTGCCAGCTCACCCCTCGACAGGGCTGAAGCTTTCTTT. Protein product: CASSPLDRAEAFF. The V gene is TRBV18, the J gene TRBJ1-1; TRBD1 aligns across 7 bases. CDR3 length: 13 amino acids. V shed 3 bases, J shed 6 bases, and the junction held 4 bases outside the gene matches. Germline V lookup: CDR1 KGHSH, CDR2 LQKENI.

V gene TRBV30 combines with J gene TRBJ1-6, with D possibly being TRBD1 (5 bases). V gave up 5 bases and J gave up 9 bases, with 20 bases separating them. Germline CDR1 is GTSNPN and CDR2 is SVGIG (reference sequence). The CDR3 has 15 amino acids. The CDR3 region is CAWGPVTIRGSPLHF. CDR3 DNA sequence: TGTGCCTGGGGCCCGGTGACCATTAGGGGTTCACCCCTCCACTTT.

The chain recombines TRBV6-2 or TRBV6-3 with TRBJ1-1; 8 bases map to TRBD1. From germline, CDR1 is MNHEY and CDR2 SVGEGT. The CDR3 totals 14 residues. The trim removed 2 bases at V and 2 bases at J, leaving 1 base unmatched. The CDR3 bases are TGTGCCAGCAGTTACCAGGGGGCAAACACTGAAGCTTTCTTT. It yields the protein CASSYQGANTEAFF.

The chain couples TRBV7-3 to TRBJ1-1; D unresolved. This CDR3 spans 13 amino acids. Germline V gene sequence: CDR1 SGHTA, CDR2 FQGTGA. The V and J ends lost 5 bases and 4 bases respectively, with 11 bases between them. The CDR3 reads CASSARVGTEAFF. CDR3 sequence (DNA): TGTGCCAGCAGCGCACGGGTGGGCACTGAAGCTTTCTTT.

The chain uses TRBV4-3 and TRBJ2-5, with D perhaps TRBD2 (6 bases). This CDR3 comprises 13 residues. Germline-derived CDR1 and CDR2 are LGHNA and YSLEER. V was shortened by 1 base and J by 9 bases, with 12 bases between the two germline ends. The CDR3 sequence is CASSQGRGAAQYF. The CDR3 DNA is TGCGCCAGCAGCCAAGGGAGGGGAGCGGCCCAGTACTTC.

This clone appeared once. The V call is TRBV7-9, the J call TRBJ2-5; tentatively, D is TRBD1 (5 bases). This CDR3 region has 12 residues. Between the trimmed V and J ends, which lost 5 bases and 5 bases, there was a span of 9 bases. Germline CDR1 is SEHNR and CDR2 is FQNEAQ (reference sequence). DNA for the CDR3: TGTGCCAGCAGCCCGCCAGGGGAGACCCAGTACTTC. It specifies CASSPPGETQYF.

This chain links TRBV29-1 with TRBJ2-2; 7 bases agree with TRBD2. Germline assignment: CDR1 SQVTM and CDR2 ANQGSEA. The CDR3 is made up of 14 amino acids. The J segment lost 4 bases and the V segment lost 3 bases, leaving 5 bases of the junction unmatched. This CDR3 is CSVDLGGTTGELFF. The CDR3 coding sequence is TGCAGCGTTGACCTGGGGGGGACCACCGGGGAGCTGTTTTTT.

This sequence joins TRBV5-6 and TRBJ2-7, with 8 bases fitting TRBD1. V shed 3 bases and J 7 bases; nucleotides not matched to a gene: 6. Germline values: CDR1 SGHDT, CDR2 YYEEEE. CDR3 length: 13 amino acids. CDR3 protein: CASSSQGAQEQYF. In DNA form, the CDR3 reads TGTGCCAGCAGCTCCCAGGGGGCGCAGGAGCAGTACTTC.

The J gene is TRBJ1-5, the V gene TRBV28; a possible D gene is TRBD1 (5 bases). The CDR3 has 16 amino acids. The V end was cut by 3 bases, the J end by 1 base, with 13 bases between. Germline V gives CDR1 MDHEN, CDR2 SYDVKM. Written as DNA, the CDR3 is TGTGCCAGCAGTTTTGTCCCCAACAGGAGCAATCAGCCCCAGCATTTT. Its protein is CASSFVPNRSNQPQHF.

This chain joins TRBV6-6 and TRBJ2-4, with D tentatively TRBD1 (5 bases). This CDR3 comprises 15 residues. Germline CDR1 reads MNHNY; CDR2 reads SVGAGI (reference sequence). The germline V and J ends were trimmed by 5 bases and 3 bases, with 14 bases remaining between them. The chain's CDR3 is CASSPPDRYKNIQYF. CDR3 sequence (DNA): TGTGCCAGCAGTCCCCCCGACAGATACAAAAACATTCAGTACTTC.

The chain links TRBV28 to TRBJ2-7, with TRBD1 identical over 9 bases. This CDR3 has 14 amino acids. Germline V lookup: CDR1 MDHEN, CDR2 SYDVKM. The junction had 8 bases not matched to a gene; V was cut back by 6 bases and J by 5 bases. CDR3 nucleotides: TGTGCCAGCAGGAACAGGGGGCAAATACACGAGCAGTACTTC. It translates to CASRNRGQIHEQYF.

The rearrangement joins TRBV28 to TRBJ2-1; 7 positions agree with TRBD1. Germline V gives CDR1 MDHEN, CDR2 SYDVKM. The length of the CDR3 is 12 residues. Trimming took 6 bases from V and 6 from J; bases not matched to a gene: 2. The CDR3 loop reads CASSRDSNEQFF. CDR3 nucleotide sequence: TGTGCCAGCAGCCGGGACAGCAATGAGCAGTTCTTC.

The chain is built from TRBV28 and TRBJ1-2, with D perhaps TRBD1 (6 bases). CDR3 length: 16 amino acids. Trimming took 4 bases from V and 0 from J, leaving 15 bases between them. Per germline, CDR1 MDHEN and CDR2 SYDVKM. The CDR3 loop is CASSWARTDPNYGYTF. The DNA for the CDR3 is TGTGCCAGCAGTTGGGCGAGGACAGATCCTAACTATGGCTACACCTTC.

The chain couples TRBV9 to TRBJ1-3, with D possibly matching TRBD1 (5 bases). Per germline, CDR1 SGDLS and CDR2 YYNGEE. The CDR3 length is 15 residues. Trimming stripped 3 bases from V and 0 bases from J, with 10 bases between. CDR3 in amino acids: CASSAAGLSGNTIYF. The CDR3 DNA reads as TGTGCCAGCAGCGCCGCGGGACTCTCTGGAAACACCATATATTTT.

This clone was observed a single time. This rearrangement joins TRBV7-7 to TRBJ2-1; 8 bases match TRBD1. Germline CDR1 and CDR2: SSHAT and FNYEAQ (reference sequence). V lost 1 base to trimming and J lost 8 bases; unmatched junction nucleotides: 1. This CDR3 contains 13 residues. The CDR3 sequence is CASSLVQGDEQFF. The CDR3 bases are TGTGCCAGCAGCTTAGTACAGGGGGATGAGCAGTTCTTC. The full variable domain, in which reference TRBV7-7 and TRBJ2-1 provide the parts outside the CDR3, is GAGVSQSPRYKVTKRGQDVTLRCDPISSHATLYWYQQALGQGPEFLTYFNYEAQPDKSGLPSDRFSAERPEGSISTLTIQRTEQRDSAMYRCASSLVQGDEQFFGPGTRLTVL.

The chain is built from TRBV28 and TRBJ1-1; D is uncertain. With 11 bases removed from V and 11 bases from J, the gap between germline ends came to 18 bases. Germline CDR1 is MDHEN and CDR2 is SYDVKM. The CDR3 contains 11 residues. CDR3 nucleotide sequence: TGTGCCCGCCGGCCGACTGCTGGGGCTTTCTTT. Its translation: CARRPTAGAFF.

This chain links TRBV30 with TRBJ1-3; D is unclear. This CDR3 region has 11 residues. The germline V gene has CDR1 GTSNPN and CDR2 SVGIG (reference sequence). Trimming cost V 7 bases and J 4 bases, with 8 bases left between them. The CDR3 DNA reads TGTGCCTTCCAGTTCGGAAACACCATATATTTT. This codes for CAFQFGNTIYF.

The rearrangement uses TRBV19 and TRBJ2-7; perhaps TRBD2 as D (6 bases). V lost 3 bases and J 1 base, leaving 10 bases between the germline ends. The CDR3 is made up of 14 amino acids. CDR1 LNHDA and CDR2 SQIVND come from the germline V gene (reference sequence). CDR3: CASSIAGRSYEQYF. The DNA of the CDR3 is TGTGCCAGTAGTATTGCAGGGAGGTCCTACGAGCAGTACTTC.

This clone was observed a single time. The chain employs TRBV7-2 and TRBJ2-1; 8 nucleotides align to TRBD1. Germline-derived CDR1 and CDR2 are SGHTA and FQGNSA. The CDR3 is made up of 17 amino acids. With 4 bases clipped from V and 4 bases from J, the junction kept 12 bases outside the gene matches. The CDR3 DNA reads TGTGCCAGCAGCTCCCACCCATTGGACAGGGTGTACAATGAGCAGTTCTTC. It encodes CASSSHPLDRVYNEQFF.

This rearrangement joins TRBV6-5 to TRBJ2-1; TRBD2 matches 8 bases. This CDR3 spans 15 amino acids. The germline gives CDR1 MNHEY, CDR2 SVGAGI. J was trimmed by 4 bases and V by 2 bases; bases with no gene match: 4. The CDR3 loop is CASSYGIAGYNEQFF. CDR3 coding DNA: TGTGCCAGCAGTTACGGTATAGCGGGGTACAATGAGCAGTTCTTC.

The rearrangement links TRBV14 to TRBJ2-5; 8 bases are shared with TRBD1. The germline gives CDR1 SGHDN, CDR2 FVKESK. V dropped 0 bases and J dropped 5; count of bases not matched to a gene: 11. This CDR3 has 17 residues. The CDR3 nucleotides read TGTGCCAGCAGCCAAGAGGTTTGGCAGGGGGCCTCCGAGACCCAGTACTTC. Translating gives CASSQEVWQGASETQYF.

The count of this clone is one. This rearrangement joins TRBV5-1 to TRBJ1-1; no definite D call. V was cut by 0 bases and J by 1 base, with 4 bases left in between. This CDR3 is built from 13 residues. Per the germline V gene, CDR1 is SGHRS and CDR2 is YFSETQ. CDR3 nucleotide sequence: TGCGCCAGCAGCTTGGCCTGGAACACTGAAGCTTTCTTT. Translated: CASSLAWNTEAFF.

Here the CDR3 reads CASSVASGFGSPLHF. The CDR3 DNA is TGTGCCAGCAGCGTAGCTAGCGGTTTTGGATCACCCCTCCACTTT. The V and J genes are TRBV9 and TRBJ1-6; D is unresolved. Trimming took off 0 bases at V and 10 bases at J, with 14 bases between the two ends. CDR1 and CDR2 from the germline V gene are SGDLS and YYNGEE. This CDR3 is built from 15 residues.

This rearrangement joins TRBV7-9 to TRBJ2-1; D call uncertain. Per germline, CDR1 SEHNR and CDR2 FQNEAQ (reference sequence). The CDR3 loop spans 14 amino acids. The V end lost 4 bases, the J end lost 4 bases, and 11 bases lay between the germline ends. CDR3 sequence (DNA): TGTGCCAGCAGCTCAGAGTCTAGGTACAATGAGCAGTTCTTC. Its protein is CASSSESRYNEQFF. Complete variable domain (other parts from reference TRBV7-9 and TRBJ2-1): DTGVSQNPRHKITKRGQNVTFRCDPISEHNRLYWYRQTLGQGPEFLTYFQNEAQLEKSRLLSDRFSAERPKGSFSTLEIQRTEQGDSAMYLCASSSESRYNEQFFGPGTRLTVL.

CDR3 residues: CASSLASGREQFF. The DNA of the CDR3 is TGTGCCAGCAGCCTCGCTAGCGGGAGGGAACAGTTCTTC. This chain uses TRBV7-2 with TRBJ2-1; 12 bases map to TRBD2. Germline-derived CDR1 and CDR2 are SGHTA and FQGNSA. V shed 5 bases and J 13 bases; nucleotides not matched to a gene: 6. The CDR3 covers 13 residues.

This chain uses TRBV18 with TRBJ1-4; 9 positions match TRBD1. V shed 4 bases, J shed 3 bases, and the junction held 3 bases outside the gene matches. Germline CDR1 is KGHSH and CDR2 is LQKENI. This CDR3 region has 15 residues. The DNA for the CDR3 is TGTGCCAGCTCACTACAGGGGGCAGCTAATGAAAAACTGTTTTTT. Its protein product is CASSLQGAANEKLFF.

This clone was seen a single time. The rearrangement links TRBV28 to TRBJ1-5; 7 positions match TRBD1. CDR1 is MDHEN, CDR2 SYDVKM, per germline. CDR3 length: 13 residues. The V gene end was trimmed by 11 bases and the J gene end by 3 bases; junction bases not matched to a gene: 7. The CDR3 loop reads CAGGTVFNQPQHF. CDR3 bases: TGTGCCGGGGGGACAGTGTTCAATCAGCCCCAGCATTTT.

The chain employs TRBV5-6 and TRBJ1-2; perhaps TRBD1 as D (5 bases). There are 13 residues in the CDR3. The V end lost 2 bases, the J end lost 5 bases, and 10 bases lay between the germline ends. Germline CDR1 is SGHDT and CDR2 is YYEEEE. The CDR3 DNA sequence: TGTGCCAGCAGCTTTGCTGGGGGGTATGGCTACACCTTC. It yields the protein CASSFAGGYGYTF.

This clone was detected once. V and J are TRBV15 and TRBJ1-1; TRBD1 is a possible D gene (5 bases). The CDR3 loop spans 15 amino acids. Germline V CDR1 and CDR2: LNHNV, YYDKDF (reference sequence). The V gene lost 3 bases and the J gene lost 9 bases, with 20 bases spanning the gap. The CDR3 DNA follows: TGTGCCACCAGCAGGGGGTTGGGCAGGGAAGGAAAAGCTTTCTTT. Residues: CATSRGLGREGKAFF.

This clone was seen a handful of times. The chain has TRBV9 and TRBJ1-2, with 9 bases fitting TRBD1. This CDR3 spans 16 amino acids. Germline assignment: CDR1 SGDLS and CDR2 YYNGEE. The ends lost 0 bases at V and 5 bases at J; junction bases unmatched: 8. In nucleotides, the CDR3 is TGTGCCAGCAGCGTAGAGGTAACCGGGACAGGGTATGGCTACACCTTC. It codes for CASSVEVTGTGYGYTF. Combining the CDR3 with reference TRBV9 and TRBJ1-2 gives the whole variable domain DSGVTQTPKHLITATGQRVTLRCSPRSGDLSVYWYQQSLDQGLQFLIQYYNGEERAKGNILERFSAQQFPDLHSELNLSSLELGDSALYFCASSVEVTGTGYGYTFGSGTRLTVV.